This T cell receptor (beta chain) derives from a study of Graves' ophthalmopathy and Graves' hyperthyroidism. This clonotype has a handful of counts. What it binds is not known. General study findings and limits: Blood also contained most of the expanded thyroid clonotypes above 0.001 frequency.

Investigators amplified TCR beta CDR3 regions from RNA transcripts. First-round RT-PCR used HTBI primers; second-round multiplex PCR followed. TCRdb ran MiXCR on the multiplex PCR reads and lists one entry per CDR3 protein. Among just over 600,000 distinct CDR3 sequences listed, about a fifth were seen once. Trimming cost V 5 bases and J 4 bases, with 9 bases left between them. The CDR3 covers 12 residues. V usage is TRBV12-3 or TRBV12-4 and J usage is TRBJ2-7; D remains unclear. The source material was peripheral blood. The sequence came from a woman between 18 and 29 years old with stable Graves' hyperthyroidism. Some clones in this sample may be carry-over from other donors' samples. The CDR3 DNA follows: TGTGCCAGCAGTATAGGGCCTTACGAGCAGTACTTC. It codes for CASSIGPYEQYF.